This T cell receptor (beta chain) was identified in a study of shared clonotypes between healthy human individuals. There are 15 residues in the CDR3. Germline CDR1 is SGHDT and CDR2 is YYEEEE. V dropped 0 bases and J dropped 8 bases, with 17 bases sitting between them. Only CD45RO-negative cells positively selected for CCR7 counted as naive CD8 cells, so terminally differentiated effector memory CD45RA+ cells were excluded. Generated by immunoSEQ multiplex PCR, the TCRdb table keeps only in-frame clones and is missing some. Altogether about 1.9 million clones are present, over 85% being singletons, with the ten largest covering about 1.6%.

This sequence was found in a man aged 18 to 35 in good health. Some clones in this sample may be carry-over from other donors' samples. Sample: naive CD8+ T cells from PBMCs. The rearrangement joins TRBV5-6 to TRBJ1-1; D is uncertain. CDR3: CASSLASASPPEAFF. CDR3 bases: TGTGCCAGCAGCTTGGCCTCTGCGTCCCCTCCAGAAGCTTTCTTT.